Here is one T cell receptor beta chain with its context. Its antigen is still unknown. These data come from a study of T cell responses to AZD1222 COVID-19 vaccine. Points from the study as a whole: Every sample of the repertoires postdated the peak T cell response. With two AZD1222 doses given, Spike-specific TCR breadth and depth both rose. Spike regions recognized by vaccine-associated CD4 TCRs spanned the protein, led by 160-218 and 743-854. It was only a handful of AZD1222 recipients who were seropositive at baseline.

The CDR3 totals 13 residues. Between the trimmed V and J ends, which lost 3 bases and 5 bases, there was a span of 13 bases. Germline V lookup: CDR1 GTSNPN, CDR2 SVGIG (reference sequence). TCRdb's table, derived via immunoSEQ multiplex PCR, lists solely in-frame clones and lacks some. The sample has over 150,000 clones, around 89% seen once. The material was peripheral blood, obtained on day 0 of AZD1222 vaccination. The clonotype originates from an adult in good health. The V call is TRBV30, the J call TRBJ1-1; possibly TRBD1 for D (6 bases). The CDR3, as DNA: TGTGCCTGGAGGGTACAGGGCCCTACTGAAGCTTTCTTT. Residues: CAWRVQGPTEAFF. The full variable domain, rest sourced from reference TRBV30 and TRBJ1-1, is SQTIHQWPATLVQPVGSPLSLECTVEGTSNPNLYWYRQAAGRGLQLLFYSVGIGQISSEVPQNLSASRPQDRQFILSSKKLLLSDSGFYLCAWRVQGPTEAFFGQGTRLTVV.